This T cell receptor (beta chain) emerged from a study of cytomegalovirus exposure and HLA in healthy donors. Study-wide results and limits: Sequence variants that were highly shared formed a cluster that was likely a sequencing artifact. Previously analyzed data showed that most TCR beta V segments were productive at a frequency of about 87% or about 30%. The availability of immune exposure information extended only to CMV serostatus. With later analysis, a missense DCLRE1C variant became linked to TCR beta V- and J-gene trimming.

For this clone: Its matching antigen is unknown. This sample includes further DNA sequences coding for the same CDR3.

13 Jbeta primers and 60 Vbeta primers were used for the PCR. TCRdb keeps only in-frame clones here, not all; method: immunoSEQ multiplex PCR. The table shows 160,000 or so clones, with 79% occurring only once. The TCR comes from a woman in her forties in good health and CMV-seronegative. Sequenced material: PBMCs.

The CDR3 DNA is TGTGCCAGCAGTTTCCGACAGGGGGTTCGTGAAAAACTGTTTTTT. The encoded protein is CASSFRQGVREKLFF. The chain carries TRBV27 and TRBJ1-4, with TRBD1 matching over 9 bases. Looked up from germline, CDR1 is MNHEY and CDR2 is SMNVEV (reference sequence). With V trimmed by 3 bases and J by 7 bases, 6 bases remained unmatched. This CDR3 has 15 amino acids. Supplemented by reference TRBV27 and TRBJ1-4, the full variable domain reads EAQVTQNPRYLITVTGKKLTVTCSQNMNHEYMSWYRQDPGLGLRQIYYSMNVEVTDKGDVPEGYKVSRKEKRNFPLILESPSPNQTSLYFCASSFRQGVREKLFFGSGTQLSVL.